This entry is about one T cell receptor beta chain. Authors of the study amplified TCR beta CDR3 regions from RNA transcripts. The TCR CDR3 first-round RT-PCR relied on the HTBI primer set. One entry per CDR3 protein results from TCRdb running MiXCR on the multiplex PCR reads. The sample records approximately 620,000 distinct CDR3 sequences, about a sixth being singletons. The data were taken from a study of T cells in Graves' hyperthyroidism and ophthalmopathy. J lost 4 bases, V lost 4 bases, and 5 bases had no gene match. The germline V gene has CDR1 MNHNS and CDR2 SASEGT. The CDR3 covers 15 residues. Patients with uncontrolled infections, other autoimmune diseases, pregnancy or lactation were excluded.

V and J are TRBV6-1 and TRBJ2-2; TRBD1 matches at 8 bases. This TCR came from a woman aged 40 to 50 with Graves' ophthalmopathy. Sequencing input: blood. The CDR3 sequence: CASSGTGRGTGELFF. The CDR3 bases are TGTGCCAGCAGTGGGACAGGGCGGGGCACCGGGGAGCTGTTTTTT.